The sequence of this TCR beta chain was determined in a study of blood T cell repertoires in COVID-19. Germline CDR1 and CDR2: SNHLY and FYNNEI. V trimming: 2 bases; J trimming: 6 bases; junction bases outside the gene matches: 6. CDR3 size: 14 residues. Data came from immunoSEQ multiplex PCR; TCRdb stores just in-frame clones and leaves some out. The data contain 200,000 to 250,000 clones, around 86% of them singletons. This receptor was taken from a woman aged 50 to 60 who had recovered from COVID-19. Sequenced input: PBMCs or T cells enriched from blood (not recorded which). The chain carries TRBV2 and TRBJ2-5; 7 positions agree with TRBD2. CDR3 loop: CASSERREWKTQYF. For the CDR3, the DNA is TGTGCCAGCAGTGAAAGGCGGGAGTGGAAGACCCAGTACTTC. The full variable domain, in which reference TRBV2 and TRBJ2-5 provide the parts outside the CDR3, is EPEVTQTPSHQVTQMGQEVILRCVPISNHLYFYWYRQILGQKVEFLVSFYNNEISEKSEIFDDQFSVERPDGSNFTLKIRSTKLEDSAMYFCASSERREWKTQYFGPGTRLLVL.